These 26 T cell receptor beta chains were sequenced from one sample in a study of T-cell reconstitution after alpha-beta-depleted transplantation in children. Preparation of the TCRbeta library involved a method that used unique molecular identifiers. TCRdb processed the PCR reads anew with MiXCR; each CDR3 protein has one entry. The sample gives about 16,000 distinct CDR3 sequences, 5% to 5.5% of which show up once; around 7.5% is in the top ten. This specimen was PBMCs, taken before TCRalphabeta/CD19-depleted stem cell transplant. These receptor sequences come from a boy younger than 18 with acute lymphoblastic leukemia, due to receive a stem cell transplant.

This clonotype showed up many times. The rearrangement joins TRBV7-9 to TRBJ1-1; D ambiguous. Germline assignment: CDR1 SEHNR and CDR2 FQNEAQ (reference sequence). The germline V and J ends were trimmed by 5 bases and 0 bases, with 19 bases remaining between them. The CDR3 spans 17 residues. CDR3 sequence: CASSQQPWVLMNTEAFF. Here the CDR3 DNA reads TGTGCCAGCAGCCAACAGCCGTGGGTTTTGATGAACACTGAAGCTTTCTTT. Full variable domain (rest looked up from reference TRBV7-9 and TRBJ1-1): DTGVSQNPRHKITKRGQNVTFRCDPISEHNRLYWYRQTLGQGPEFLTYFQNEAQLEKSRLLSDRFSAERPKGSFSTLEIQRTEQGDSAMYLCASSQQPWVLMNTEAFFGQGTRLTVV.

This clonotype was seen at least ten times. This chain uses TRBV19 with TRBJ2-7; D gene uncertain. V was pared by 5 bases and J by 0 bases, with 8 bases between. The CDR3 is 13 amino acids. Germline assignment: CDR1 LNHDA and CDR2 SQIVND (reference sequence). The CDR3 region has the DNA TGTGCCAGTAGTCGGCCACACTCCTACGAGCAGTACTTC. Translation: CASSRPHSYEQYF.

This clonotype has a count of ten or more. The chain employs TRBV2 and TRBJ2-7; weak D call: TRBD1 (5 bases). V was trimmed by 1 base and J by 1 base, leaving 8 bases between them. Germline V gene lookup returns CDR1 SNHLY and CDR2 FYNNEI. The CDR3 runs 14 residues. CDR3 loop: CASSEVGASYEQYF. Written as DNA, the CDR3 is TGTGCCAGCAGTGAAGTAGGGGCATCCTACGAGCAGTACTTC. The full variable domain, completed using reference TRBV2 and TRBJ2-7, is EPEVTQTPSHQVTQMGQEVILRCVPISNHLYFYWYRQILGQKVEFLVSFYNNEISEKSEIFDDQFSVERPDGSNFTLKIRSTKLEDSAMYFCASSEVGASYEQYFGPGTRLTVT.

This clonotype appeared many times. V usage is TRBV7-8 and J usage is TRBJ1-1; D may be TRBD1 (6 bases). V gave up 6 bases and J gave up 3 bases, with 14 bases separating them. Germline V gene lookup returns CDR1 SGHVS and CDR2 FQNEAQ. The CDR3 has 14 residues. The CDR3 coding sequence is TGTGCCAGCAGATCACAGGGTGGGCACACTGAAGCTTTCTTT. It translates to CASRSQGGHTEAFF.

This clonotype showed up many times. The rearrangement links TRBV20-1 to TRBJ1-1; no firm D call. The germline V gene has CDR1 DFQATT and CDR2 SNEGSKA (reference sequence). Between the trimmed V and J ends, which lost 3 bases and 1 base, there was a span of 6 bases. There are 12 residues in the CDR3. CDR3 nucleotides: TGCAGTGCTAGTGTCAGGAACACTGAAGCTTTCTTT. This translates into CSASVRNTEAFF.

At least ten counts were recorded for this clonotype. V and J are TRBV13 and TRBJ2-1, with D possibly TRBD2 on 6 matching bases. V was trimmed by 5 bases and J by 2 bases, leaving 16 bases between them. Germline V gene lookup returns CDR1 PRHDT and CDR2 FYEKMQ (reference sequence). CDR3 length: 16 amino acids. The CDR3 DNA is TGTGCCAGCAGCCCTCCGGATAGCGGAGCCTACAATGAGCAGTTCTTC. It encodes CASSPPDSGAYNEQFF.

In this sample, this clonotype turned up many times. V gene TRBV18 combines with J gene TRBJ1-2; possibly TRBD1 for D (5 bases). CDR1 is KGHSH and CDR2 is LQKENI in the germline V gene. The CDR3 is 14 residues long. V lost 2 bases and J lost 4, with 11 bases in between. In DNA form, the CDR3 reads TGTGCCAGCTCACCATCCACCCAGGGCTATGGCTACACCTTC. It specifies CASSPSTQGYGYTF.

This clonotype was seen at least ten times. The chain recombines TRBV24-1 with TRBJ2-1, with TRBD2 matching 7 bases. The CDR3 has 13 residues. With 1 base clipped from V and 16 bases from J, the junction kept 9 bases outside the gene matches. Germline V lookup: CDR1 KGHDR, CDR2 SFDVKD. CDR3 in DNA: TGTGCCACCAGTGATTTCGGGGGGTCGGTTCGCTTCTTC. It codes for CATSDFGGSVRFF.

This clonotype is medium-sized. The J gene is TRBJ2-1, the V gene TRBV7-2, with D perhaps given as TRBD1 or TRBD2 (5 bases each). Trimming pared 6 bases from V and 10 bases from J, leaving 28 bases between. The CDR3 spans 17 residues. Germline CDR1 SGHTA, CDR2 FQGNSA. The CDR3 sequence is CASSYPQVFSNEGEQFF. The CDR3 DNA reads as TGTGCCAGCAGTTACCCCCAGGTCTTCTCCAATGAGGGGGAGCAGTTCTTC.

At least ten counts were recorded for this clonotype. The chain couples TRBV11-2 to TRBJ2-3, with TRBD2 identical over 9 bases. Losses at the gene ends were 4 bases for V and 2 bases for J; bases not matched to a gene: 10. The CDR3 has 17 residues. Per the germline V gene, CDR1 is SGHAT and CDR2 is FQNNGV. The chain's CDR3 is CASSSGKTSGYTDTQYF. The CDR3 bases are TGTGCCAGCAGCTCGGGAAAGACTAGCGGATACACAGATACGCAGTATTTT.

This clonotype was observed at least ten times. The chain links TRBV5-1 to TRBJ1-2, with a tentative D call TRBD1 (6 bases). The germline V gene has CDR1 SGHRS and CDR2 YFSETQ. V was shortened by 5 bases and J by 5 bases, with 16 bases between the two germline ends. CDR3 length: 14 residues. CDR3: CASRPTNRDYGYTF. DNA of the CDR3: TGCGCCAGCAGGCCCACGAACAGGGATTATGGCTACACCTTC. Supplemented by reference TRBV5-1 and TRBJ1-2, the full variable domain reads KAGVTQTPRYLIKTRGQQVTLSCSPISGHRSVSWYQQTPGQGLQFLFEYFSETQRNKGNFPGRFSGRQFSNSRSEMNVSTLELGDSALYLCASRPTNRDYGYTFGSGTRLTVV.

This clonotype is labeled as medium-sized. V usage is TRBV4-3 and J usage is TRBJ1-6; the D is unclear. CDR3 size: 12 residues. The germline gives CDR1 LGHNA, CDR2 YSLEER. The V end was cut by 1 base, the J end by 9 bases, with 4 bases between. Here the CDR3 DNA reads TGCGCCAGCAGCCAAGGGAGTTCACCCCTCCACTTT. Its protein is CASSQGSSPLHF.

This clonotype was detected ten times or more. The chain carries TRBV7-9 and TRBJ1-2, with D maybe TRBD1 (6 bases). CDR1 is SEHNR, CDR2 FQNEAQ, per germline (reference sequence). V was shortened by 2 bases and J by 3 bases, with 13 bases between the two germline ends. The CDR3 length is 15 residues. This CDR3 is CASSLPKGDYYGYTF. CDR3 nucleotides: TGTGCCAGCAGCTTACCCAAGGGGGATTACTATGGCTACACCTTC.

This clonotype was seen ten or more times. CDR3 coding DNA: TGTGCCAGCAGCTTTGGGTACTCGTGGGACAGGGACAGAGATATGGACTACAATGAGCAGTTCTTC. Encoded protein: CASSFGYSWDRDRDMDYNEQFF. The rearrangement joins TRBV7-2 to TRBJ2-1, with 9 bases identical to TRBD1. The V segment lost 3 bases and the J segment 3 bases; nucleotides outside the gene matches: 24. This CDR3 region has 22 residues. Germline values: CDR1 SGHTA, CDR2 FQGNSA.

This sequence joins TRBV29-1 and TRBJ1-2; a weak D match, TRBD1 (5 bases). V was shortened by 3 bases and J by 8 bases, with 16 bases between the two germline ends. The germline gives CDR1 SQVTM, CDR2 ANQGSEA. The CDR3 is made up of 13 amino acids. CDR3 sequence (DNA): TGCAGCGTTGACCCGGGGGGTGGTCGAGGCTACACCTTC. It specifies CSVDPGGGRGYTF.

This clonotype was seen ten or more times. This rearrangement joins TRBV28 to TRBJ2-1; 11 bases match TRBD2. This CDR3 is built from 15 residues. CDR1 and CDR2 (germline): MDHEN, SYDVKM. The V gene end was trimmed by 6 bases and the J gene end by 4 bases; junction bases not matched to a gene: 5. The CDR3 is CASRTTSGGYNEQFF. CDR3 DNA sequence: TGTGCCAGCAGAACAACTAGCGGGGGATACAATGAGCAGTTCTTC.

Judged by abundance, this clonotype is medium-sized. CDR3 sequence reads: CASSLGTGIEQYF. The CDR3 nucleotides are TGTGCCAGCAGCTTAGGGACAGGCATCGAGCAGTACTTC. The genes are TRBV7-9 and TRBJ2-7; the match to TRBD1 covers 7 bases. Germline V CDR1 and CDR2: SEHNR, FQNEAQ (reference sequence). This CDR3 spans 13 amino acids. With V trimmed by 1 base and J by 6 bases, 3 bases remained unmatched.

The chain employs TRBV5-6 and TRBJ2-5; D unresolved. Germline lookup yields CDR1 SGHDT and CDR2 YYEEEE. V gave up 4 bases and J gave up 4 bases, with 14 bases separating them. This CDR3 is built from 14 residues. Here the CDR3 DNA reads TGTGCCAGCAGCCCCCTGCTCCTTCCAGAGACCCAGTACTTC. Protein product: CASSPLLLPETQYF.

This clonotype was observed at least ten times. The chain employs TRBV27 and TRBJ2-2; 11 nucleotides agree with TRBD2. This CDR3 is built from 16 residues. Germline CDR1 is MNHEY and CDR2 is SMNVEV (reference sequence). With 5 bases clipped from V and 4 bases from J, the junction kept 6 bases outside the gene matches. The CDR3 loop reads CASSPRTSGSTGELFF. In DNA form, the CDR3 reads TGTGCCAGCAGTCCCCGGACTAGCGGGTCCACCGGGGAGCTGTTTTTT.

This clonotype has at least ten counts. The genes are TRBV20-1 and TRBJ1-2, with 9 bases matching TRBD1. The CDR3 length is 15 residues. Germline CDR1 reads DFQATT; CDR2 reads SNEGSKA (reference sequence). The trim removed 5 bases at V and 6 bases at J, leaving 13 bases unmatched. The CDR3 DNA reads as TGCAGTGCTGGGTCCCGGGACAGGGAAAGAGATGGCTACACCTTC. Protein: CSAGSRDRERDGYTF.

By sample share, this clonotype is medium-sized. V gene TRBV29-1 combines with J gene TRBJ2-1; D remains unclear. The CDR3 is 11 residues long. Between the trimmed V and J ends, which lost 1 base and 10 bases, there was a span of 8 bases. Germline loops: CDR1 SQVTM, CDR2 ANQGSEA. In nucleotides, the CDR3 is TGCAGCGTTGAAGCAGTAAGAGAGCAGTTCTTC. Its translation: CSVEAVREQFF.

The table lists this clonotype with many counts. The chain links TRBV6-5 to TRBJ2-1; 8 bases match TRBD2. Germline V gene sequence: CDR1 MNHEY, CDR2 SVGAGI. The trim removed 2 bases at V and 7 bases at J, leaving 7 bases unmatched. This CDR3 has 15 amino acids. The CDR3 loop is CASSYVRGGQNEQFF. The CDR3 coding sequence is TGTGCCAGCAGTTACGTACGGGGGGGCCAGAATGAGCAGTTCTTC.

This clonotype was recorded many times. The chain has TRBV5-1 and TRBJ2-3, with 9 positions matching TRBD2. With V trimmed by 1 base and J by 0 bases, 12 bases remained unmatched. This CDR3 has 19 residues. In germline, CDR1 is SGHRS, CDR2 YFSETQ. The CDR3 DNA sequence: TGCGCCAGCAGCTTGTATGGCGGGGGGGCCGATGCAAGCACAGATACGCAGTATTTT. Translation: CASSLYGGGADASTDTQYF.

This clonotype was seen many times. This chain joins TRBV7-2 and TRBJ2-5, with a tentative D call TRBD1 (6 bases). The CDR3 contains 15 residues. Trimming left V 6 bases short and J 7 bases short, with 21 bases between. Germline V lookup: CDR1 SGHTA, CDR2 FQGNSA. CDR3 loop: CASSLEARGLGTQYF. CDR3 DNA: TGTGCCAGCAGTCTAGAGGCCAGGGGCCTGGGGACCCAGTACTTC.

This clonotype was observed at least ten times. CDR3 loop: CSARLWASGDRYNEQFF. The DNA for the CDR3 is TGCAGCGCCCGGCTTTGGGCTAGCGGGGACCGATACAATGAGCAGTTCTTC. The rearrangement uses TRBV29-1 and TRBJ2-1, with 9 bases lining up with TRBD2. CDR1 and CDR2 (germline): SQVTM, ANQGSEA. Trimming took 7 bases from V and 4 from J; bases not matched to a gene: 17. The CDR3 consists of 17 residues.

In this sample, this clonotype turned up many times. The chain employs TRBV5-6 and TRBJ1-6; 7 bases match TRBD1. The germline V gene encodes CDR1 SGHDT and CDR2 YYEEEE. The CDR3 has 18 residues. J lost 4 bases, V lost 4 bases, and 14 bases had no gene match. The CDR3 bases are TGTGCCAGCAGCATGGGGCTTACAGGGGCCAGATATAATTCACCCCTCCACTTT. Residues: CASSMGLTGARYNSPLHF.